This entry features one TCR beta chain sequence. These data originate in a study of blood T cell repertoires in COVID-19. In the study overall: In each case, the material was cDNA or gDNA derived from T cells, B-cell-depleted T cells, or PBMCs.

Sequenced by immunoSEQ multiplex PCR; TCRdb stores in-frame clones only, minus some. The sample carries about 250,000 clones, approximately 80% recorded once. The TCR was taken from a man older than 75 with acute or convalescent COVID-19. Sequencing was performed on peripheral blood.

CDR3 region: CASVMKGGETSGANVLTF. In DNA form, the CDR3 reads TGTGCCAGTGTGATGAAAGGGGGGGAGACCTCTGGGGCCAACGTCCTGACTTTC. The chain is built from TRBV19 and TRBJ2-6; D is perhaps TRBD2 (7 bases). V dropped 8 bases and J dropped 0 bases, with 20 bases sitting between them. Germline V gives CDR1 LNHDA, CDR2 SQIVND (reference sequence). The length of the CDR3 is 18 residues.